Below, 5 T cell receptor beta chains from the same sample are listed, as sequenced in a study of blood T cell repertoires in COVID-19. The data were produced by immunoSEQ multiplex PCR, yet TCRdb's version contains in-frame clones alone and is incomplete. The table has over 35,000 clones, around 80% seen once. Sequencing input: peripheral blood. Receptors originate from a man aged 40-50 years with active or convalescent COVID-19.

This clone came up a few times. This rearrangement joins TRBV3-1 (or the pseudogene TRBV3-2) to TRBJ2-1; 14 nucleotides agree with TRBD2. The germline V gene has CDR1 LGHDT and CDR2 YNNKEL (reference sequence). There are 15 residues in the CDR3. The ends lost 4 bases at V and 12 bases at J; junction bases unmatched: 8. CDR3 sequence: CASSLGTSGGTGQFF. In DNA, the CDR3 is TGTGCCAGCAGCCTCGGGACTAGCGGGGGCACAGGGCAGTTCTTC.

The CDR3 bases are TGTGCCAGCAGCTTTGGTCCGGCGGAAGACCAGTATTTT. Protein product: CASSFGPAEDQYF. The V and J genes are TRBV5-5 and TRBJ2-3; D remains unclear. Germline CDR1 is SGHKS and CDR2 is YYEKEE (reference sequence). This CDR3 has 13 amino acids. V lost 2 bases, J lost 12 bases, and 16 bases lay in between.

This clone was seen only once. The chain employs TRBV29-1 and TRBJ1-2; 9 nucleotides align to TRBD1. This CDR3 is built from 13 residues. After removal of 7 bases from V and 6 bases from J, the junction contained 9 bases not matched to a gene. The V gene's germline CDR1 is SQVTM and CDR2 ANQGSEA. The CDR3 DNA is TGCAGCGCCCGGGACAGGGTGTTTGATGGCTACACCTTC. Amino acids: CSARDRVFDGYTF.

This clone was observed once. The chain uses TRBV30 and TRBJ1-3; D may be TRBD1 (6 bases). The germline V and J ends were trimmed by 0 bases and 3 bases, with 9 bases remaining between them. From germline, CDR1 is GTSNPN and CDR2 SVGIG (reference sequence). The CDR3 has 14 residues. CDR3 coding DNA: TGTGCCTGGAGTGTAGGGGGTTTTGGAAACACCATATATTTT. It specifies CAWSVGGFGNTIYF.

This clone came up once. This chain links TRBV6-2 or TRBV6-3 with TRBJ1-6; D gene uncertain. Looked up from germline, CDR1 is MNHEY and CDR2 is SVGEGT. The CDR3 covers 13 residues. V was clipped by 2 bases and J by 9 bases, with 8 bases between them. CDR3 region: CASSYMEVSPLHF. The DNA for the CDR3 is TGTGCCAGCAGTTACATGGAGGTTTCACCCCTCCACTTT.